This entry lists 3 T cell receptor beta chains sequenced from one sample in a study of CD8 T cells in Susac syndrome. Random hexamers served to reverse transcribe roughly 0.5 to 1 ug RNA. TCRdb used MiXCR to reprocess the immunoSEQ multiplex PCR reads, holding one entry per CDR3 protein. Among around 140,000 distinct CDR3 sequences listed, roughly 80% were seen once. Sequenced material: CD8+ T cells from PBMCs. Receptor source: a human donor with multiple sclerosis.

In its sample, this clonotype was seen a few times. The chain recombines TRBV5-1 with TRBJ1-5; D not resolved. Between the trimmed V and J ends, which lost 0 bases and 1 base, there was a span of 8 bases. Germline V gives CDR1 SGHRS, CDR2 YFSETQ. This CDR3 is 15 amino acids long. The CDR3 DNA follows: TGCGCCAGCAGCTTGGGAACAGAGAGCAATCAGCCCCAGCATTTT. Protein product: CASSLGTESNQPQHF.

The chain links TRBV27 to TRBJ2-2; TRBD1 agrees at 8 bases. Germline CDR1 reads MNHEY; CDR2 reads SMNVEV (reference sequence). CDR3 length: 14 residues. Unmatched junction bases numbered 5, after V lost 4 bases and J lost 7 bases. The CDR3 region has the DNA TGTGCCAGCAGTTGGACAGGGTCGGACGGGGAGCTGTTTTTT. Its translation is CASSWTGSDGELFF.

The genes are TRBV12-3 or TRBV12-4 and TRBJ1-4; D is perhaps TRBD1 (6 bases). V lost 3 bases and J 12 bases, leaving 14 bases between the germline ends. The CDR3 runs 13 residues. CDR3 DNA sequence: TGTGCCAGCAGTTTGGCAGGGCCAGGGGAACTGTTTTTT. Protein sequence: CASSLAGPGELFF.